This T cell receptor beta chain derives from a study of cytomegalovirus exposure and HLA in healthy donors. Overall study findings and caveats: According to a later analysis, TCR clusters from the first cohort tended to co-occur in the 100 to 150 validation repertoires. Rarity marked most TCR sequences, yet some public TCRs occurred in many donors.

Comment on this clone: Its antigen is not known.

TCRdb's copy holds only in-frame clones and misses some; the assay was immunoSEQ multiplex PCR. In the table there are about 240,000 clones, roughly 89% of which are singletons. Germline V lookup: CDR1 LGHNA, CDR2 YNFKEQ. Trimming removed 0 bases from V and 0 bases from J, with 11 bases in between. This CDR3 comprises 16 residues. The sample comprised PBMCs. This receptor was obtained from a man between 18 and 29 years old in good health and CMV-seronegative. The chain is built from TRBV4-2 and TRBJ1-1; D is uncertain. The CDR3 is CASSQDSGKLNTEAFF. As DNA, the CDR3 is TGTGCCAGCAGCCAAGACTCGGGGAAATTGAACACTGAAGCTTTCTTT.